The clone carrying this T cell receptor beta chain appeared many times. Its antigen is as yet unknown. This entry is derived from a study of Graves' ophthalmopathy and Graves' hyperthyroidism. Overall study results and limits: Separation of ophthalmopathy from stable hyperthyroidism was achieved by a 13-signature model, at 85% to 90% sensitivity and approximately 84% specificity.

Fresh peripheral blood (roughly 9.7 ml) yielded the PBMCs. CDR3 regions of TCR beta were amplified from RNA transcripts. RT-PCR with HTBI primers came first, then second-round multiplex PCR. TCRdb re-analysed the multiplex PCR reads in MiXCR, keeping a single row per CDR3 protein. The sample records approximately 480,000 distinct CDR3 sequences, about 15% being singletons. V was clipped by 5 bases and J by 9 bases, with 19 bases between them. The CDR3 contains 14 residues. The germline CDR1 and CDR2 sequences are SEHNR and FQNEAQ (reference sequence). The sequence derives from a woman in her 30s with Graves' ophthalmopathy. The chain has TRBV7-9 and TRBJ2-5; D may be TRBD1 (6 bases). The specimen was blood. This CDR3 reads CASSTDRTVVAQYF. For the CDR3, the DNA is TGTGCCAGCAGCACAGACAGGACCGTAGTGGCCCAGTACTTC.